Presented here are 26 T cell receptor beta chains from one specimen sequenced in a study of cytomegalovirus exposure and HLA in healthy donors. Primers for the PCR totalled 60 Vbeta and 13 Jbeta. Data came from immunoSEQ multiplex PCR; TCRdb stores just in-frame clones and leaves some out. The sample lists some 170,000 clones; about 80% were seen once. The material sequenced was PBMCs. These receptors were taken from a woman aged 25 to 39 in good health and CMV-seronegative.

The chain has TRBV7-6 and TRBJ2-5; 13 nucleotides match TRBD2. V lost 5 bases and J lost 5; bases outside the gene matches: 11. Germline V gives CDR1 SGHVS, CDR2 FNYEAQ. This CDR3 is 17 amino acids long. The CDR3: CASSGRTSGSPRETQYF. CDR3 nucleotides: TGTGCCAGCAGCGGCAGGACTAGCGGGAGCCCCAGGGAGACCCAGTACTTC.

This clone was observed a few times. This chain links TRBV9 with TRBJ2-7; 7 bases fit TRBD1. The V segment lost 4 bases and the J segment 3 bases; nucleotides outside the gene matches: 7. Germline loops: CDR1 SGDLS, CDR2 YYNGEE. CDR3 length equals 14 residues. The DNA for the CDR3 is TGTGCCAGCAGCCCACAGGGGCGGTACTACGAGCAGTACTTC. This encodes CASSPQGRYYEQYF.

J is TRBJ2-2 and V is TRBV14; 7 bases fit TRBD2. The ends lost 3 bases at V and 4 bases at J; junction bases unmatched: 5. CDR1 SGHDN and CDR2 FVKESK come from the germline V gene. The CDR3 totals 15 residues. This chain's CDR3 is CASSHTGGSTGELFF. CDR3 DNA sequence: TGTGCCAGCAGCCACACAGGCGGGAGCACCGGGGAGCTGTTTTTT. The entire variable domain, with the rest obtained from reference TRBV14 and TRBJ2-2, is as follows: EAGVTQFPSHSVIEKGQTVTLRCDPISGHDNLYWYRRVMGKEIKFLLHFVKESKQDESGMPNNRFLAERTGGTYSTLKVQPAELEDSGVYFCASSHTGGSTGELFFGEGSRLTVL.

The chain employs TRBV28 and TRBJ1-2; D possibly corresponds to TRBD1 (5 bases). The CDR3 is 15 residues long. Per germline, CDR1 MDHEN and CDR2 SYDVKM. Trimming cost V 2 bases and J 2 bases, with 12 bases left between them. For the CDR3, the DNA is TGTGCCAGCAGTTTAGTAGGGGCGTCGAACTATGGCTACACCTTC. Protein: CASSLVGASNYGYTF.

The J gene is TRBJ2-7, the V gene TRBV27; 7 nucleotides agree with TRBD2. V lost 5 bases, J lost 4 bases, and 5 bases stayed unmatched. The germline gives CDR1 MNHEY, CDR2 SMNVEV (reference sequence). The CDR3 is made up of 13 amino acids. For the CDR3, the DNA is TGTGCCAGCAGTAGCTGGGAGGGGTACGAGCAGTACTTC. Amino acid sequence: CASSSWEGYEQYF.

The J gene is TRBJ1-6, the V gene TRBV18; weak D call: TRBD1 (6 bases). V was clipped by 8 bases and J by 8 bases, with 13 bases between them. Looked up from germline, CDR1 is KGHSH and CDR2 is LQKENI. The CDR3 is made up of 13 amino acids. CDR3 DNA: TGTGCCAGCCAGGGGACAATGGATTCACCCCTCCACTTT. This encodes CASQGTMDSPLHF.

This rearrangement joins TRBV9 to TRBJ2-7; TRBD1 matches 7 bases. The ends lost 4 bases at V and 4 bases at J; junction bases unmatched: 11. Germline CDR1 SGDLS, CDR2 YYNGEE. This CDR3 is 15 amino acids long. The CDR3 reads CASSPQRQGGYEQYF. CDR3 sequence (DNA): TGTGCCAGCAGCCCGCAGAGACAGGGCGGGTACGAGCAGTACTTC.

This chain connects TRBV28 to TRBJ2-3, with TRBD2 identical over 14 bases. The CDR3 length is 17 residues. CDR1 and CDR2 from the germline V gene are MDHEN and SYDVKM. Germline trimming cut 6 bases from V and 6 bases from J; bases unmatched to any gene: 11. The CDR3 DNA sequence: TGTGCCAGCAGCCACTTGACTAGCGGGAGGGCCTCGGATACGCAGTATTTT. This encodes CASSHLTSGRASDTQYF.

CDR3 region: CASSLERASEQFF. The DNA for the CDR3 is TGTGCCAGCAGCTTAGAGCGGGCATCTGAGCAGTTCTTC. The chain joins TRBV7-6 to TRBJ2-1; D is perhaps TRBD2 (6 bases). The CDR3 is made up of 13 amino acids. Trimming pared 1 base from V and 9 bases from J, leaving 10 bases between. Germline V CDR1 and CDR2: SGHVS, FNYEAQ.

J is TRBJ1-2 and V is TRBV29-1, with a possible D match to TRBD1 (6 bases). Trimming removed 6 bases from V and 8 bases from J, with 19 bases in between. CDR3 size: 13 residues. CDR1 is SQVTM, CDR2 ANQGSEA, per germline. CDR3 region: CSVKPTGAAGYTF. The CDR3 nucleotides read TGCAGCGTGAAACCGACAGGCGCGGCGGGCTACACCTTC.

The V call is TRBV11-3, the J call TRBJ2-3; 9 nucleotides align to TRBD1. Germline loops: CDR1 SGHNT, CDR2 YENEEA. The ends lost 5 bases at V and 2 bases at J; junction bases unmatched: 2. The CDR3 is 14 amino acids. CDR3 protein: CASSRDRVTDTQYF. The CDR3 bases are TGTGCCAGCAGCCGGGACAGGGTCACAGATACGCAGTATTTT.

This chain uses TRBV2 with TRBJ1-1; D is unresolved. The CDR3 extends over 14 amino acids. Germline CDR1 SNHLY, CDR2 FYNNEI. V lost 3 bases to trimming and J lost 0 bases, with 8 bases between them. CDR3 protein: CASSDPGVNTEAFF. DNA for the CDR3: TGTGCCAGCAGTGATCCGGGAGTGAACACTGAAGCTTTCTTT.

The V gene is TRBV11-1, the J gene TRBJ1-3, with 8 bases identical to TRBD1. In germline, CDR1 is SGHAT, CDR2 FQDESV (reference sequence). V shed 3 bases and J 1 base; nucleotides not matched to a gene: 11. This CDR3 is 18 amino acids long. CDR3 residues: CASSLRTGKSKSGNTIYF. The CDR3 DNA sequence: TGTGCCAGCAGCTTGAGGACAGGGAAGTCGAAGTCTGGAAACACCATATATTTT.

The V gene is TRBV10-3, the J gene TRBJ1-1; TRBD1 agrees at 9 bases. J was trimmed by 4 bases and V by 2 bases; bases with no gene match: 2. Germline V lookup: CDR1 ENHRY, CDR2 SYGVKD. The CDR3 runs to 14 residues. CDR3 sequence reads: CAISEGTGRTEAFF. In DNA, the CDR3 is TGTGCCATCAGTGAGGGGACAGGGCGCACTGAAGCTTTCTTT.

This chain joins TRBV28 and TRBJ2-1, with a possible D match to TRBD2 (6 bases). The CDR3 consists of 14 residues. V lost 6 bases to trimming and J lost 0 bases, with 9 bases between them. CDR1 is MDHEN, CDR2 SYDVKM, per germline. In nucleotides, the CDR3 is TGTGCCAGCAGCGAAGCGGGCTCCTACAATGAGCAGTTCTTC. Translation gives CASSEAGSYNEQFF.

The rearrangement uses TRBV5-1 and TRBJ2-5, with 11 bases identical to TRBD2. The CDR3 runs to 14 residues. In germline, CDR1 is SGHRS, CDR2 YFSETQ. V lost 6 bases to trimming and J lost 2 bases; unmatched junction nucleotides: 3. The CDR3 bases are TGCGCCAGCAAAGGGACTAGCGGACAAGAGACCCAGTACTTC. Translating it yields CASKGTSGQETQYF.

This clone was recorded only once. This sequence joins TRBV27 and TRBJ2-2, with D tentatively TRBD1 (6 bases). V was clipped by 2 bases and J by 7 bases, with 11 bases between them. The CDR3 is made up of 14 amino acids. CDR1 and CDR2 from the germline V gene are MNHEY and SMNVEV (reference sequence). The CDR3: CASSLQGRNGELFF. CDR3 in DNA: TGTGCCAGCAGTTTACAGGGGAGAAACGGGGAGCTGTTTTTT.

The chain employs TRBV7-2 and TRBJ1-4; the match to TRBD1 covers 7 bases. There are 16 residues in the CDR3. Trimming took 1 base from V and 4 from J; bases not matched to a gene: 6. CDR1 is SGHTA, CDR2 FQGNSA, per germline. CDR3 coding DNA: TGTGCCAGCAGCTTAGGGGGACAGACACTTAATGAAAAACTGTTTTTT. The encoded protein is CASSLGGQTLNEKLFF.

This rearrangement joins TRBV4-1 to TRBJ1-1, with 12 bases identical to TRBD1. There are 16 residues in the CDR3. The germline gives CDR1 MGHRA, CDR2 YSYEKL. The V segment lost 3 bases and the J segment 1 base; nucleotides outside the gene matches: 3. The CDR3 region is CASSHGTGGRNTEAFF. In DNA, the CDR3 is TGCGCCAGCAGCCATGGGACAGGGGGCCGGAACACTGAAGCTTTCTTT.

On this clone itself: Other DNA sequences in the same sample also yield this CDR3. V is TRBV5-1 and J is TRBJ2-2; D is unclear. Germline CDR1 SGHRS, CDR2 YFSETQ. V shed 3 bases and J shed 5 bases, with 8 bases lying between them. The CDR3 has 13 residues. CDR3 in amino acids: CASSSGGTGELFF. CDR3 sequence (DNA): TGCGCCAGCAGCTCGGGTGGGACCGGGGAGCTGTTTTTT.

DNA for the CDR3: TGTGCCACCAGCAGAGATTATGGCCTTTTCAACGAGCAGTACTTC. Its translation: CATSRDYGLFNEQYF. J is TRBJ2-7 and V is TRBV15; D is unclear. This CDR3 is 15 amino acids long. CDR1 LNHNV and CDR2 YYDKDF come from the germline V gene (reference sequence). V was shortened by 0 bases and J by 5 bases, with 14 bases between the two germline ends.

This clone was counted only a few times. The chain has TRBV28 and TRBJ1-4; D unclear. The CDR3 spans 12 residues. The germline CDR1 and CDR2 sequences are MDHEN and SYDVKM. The V and J ends lost 1 base and 8 bases respectively, with 5 bases between them. The CDR3 DNA sequence: TGTGCCAGCAGTTTATTAGCCGAAAAACTGTTTTTT. Its protein is CASSLLAEKLFF.

This clone was observed a single time. The gene calls are TRBV27 and TRBJ2-1, with 10 bases identical to TRBD1. Trimming took 4 bases from V and 5 from J; bases not matched to a gene: 5. Germline V lookup: CDR1 MNHEY, CDR2 SMNVEV (reference sequence). The CDR3 extends over 15 amino acids. CDR3 amino acids: CASSSGQGPNNEQFF. The CDR3 bases are TGTGCCAGCAGTTCGGGACAGGGGCCCAACAATGAGCAGTTCTTC.

This clone was seen once. The rearrangement joins TRBV28 to TRBJ2-1; TRBD2 matches at 10 bases. V dropped 6 bases and J dropped 4; count of bases not matched to a gene: 9. This CDR3 has 16 residues. CDR1 MDHEN and CDR2 SYDVKM come from the germline V gene. The CDR3 protein is CASRIYSSGSYNEQFF. CDR3 coding DNA: TGTGCCAGCAGAATATACTCTAGCGGGAGTTACAATGAGCAGTTCTTC.

V usage is TRBV6-4 and J usage is TRBJ2-1; tentative D call: TRBD1 (5 bases). The V gene's germline CDR1 is MRHNA and CDR2 SNTAGT. Trimming took 5 bases from V and 6 from J, leaving 17 bases between them. This CDR3 has 15 residues. The CDR3 is CASSKRQGIGNEQFF. CDR3 nucleotide sequence: TGTGCCAGCAGTAAACGGCAGGGAATTGGCAATGAGCAGTTCTTC.

The V gene is TRBV18, the J gene TRBJ2-1; TRBD2 matches 12 bases. The CDR3 has 17 residues. Germline CDR1 and CDR2: KGHSH and LQKENI. V was clipped by 0 bases and J by 8 bases; unmatched bases: 8. CDR3 in DNA: TGTGCCAGCTCACCACCACTAGCGGGAGGTCTTGGGCATGAGCAGTTCTTC. This codes for CASSPPLAGGLGHEQFF.